The 28 T cell receptor beta chains below come from one sample, sequenced in a study of blood T cell repertoires in COVID-19. Method: immunoSEQ multiplex PCR; TCRdb's copy keeps in-frame clones and lacks some. The sample has roughly 460,000 clones; about 90% are singletons. Sequenced input: peripheral blood. These TCRs come from a man aged 18 to 35 with COVID-19, enrolled during active disease.

This chain links TRBV19 with TRBJ1-2, with D possibly being TRBD1 (5 bases). This CDR3 spans 12 amino acids. Per the germline V gene, CDR1 is LNHDA and CDR2 is SQIVND (reference sequence). Deletions cut 1 base from V and 8 bases from J, with 8 bases between. CDR3 sequence reads: CASSIGGRGYTF. The CDR3 DNA reads as TGTGCCAGTAGTATAGGGGGCCGGGGCTACACCTTC.

This sequence joins TRBV5-4 and TRBJ2-1, with TRBD2 matching over 12 bases. The length of the CDR3 is 15 residues. The V and J ends lost 0 bases and 6 bases, in that order; junction bases with no gene match: 1. Germline V CDR1 and CDR2: SGHNT, YYREEE (reference sequence). In DNA, the CDR3 is TGTGCCAGCAGCTTGGCTAGCGGGGGGGGCAATGAGCAGTTCTTC. Residues: CASSLASGGGNEQFF.

The chain carries TRBV11-3 and TRBJ1-2, with 9 bases identical to TRBD1. In germline, CDR1 is SGHNT, CDR2 YENEEA. With 5 bases clipped from V and 5 bases from J, the junction kept 9 bases outside the gene matches. There are 15 residues in the CDR3. CDR3 in DNA: TGTGCCAGCAGCACTAATGGGGGACAGGGATATGGCTACACCTTC. It translates to CASSTNGGQGYGYTF.

This sequence joins TRBV2 and TRBJ2-5; no clear D gene. Per the germline V gene, CDR1 is SNHLY and CDR2 is FYNNEI. Trimming took off 7 bases at V and 2 bases at J, with 11 bases between the two ends. This CDR3 comprises 13 residues. The CDR3 protein is CASNFLTQETQYF. The CDR3 DNA reads as TGTGCCAGCAATTTCCTAACTCAAGAGACCCAGTACTTC.

This chain connects TRBV12-3 or TRBV12-4 to TRBJ2-7; D uncertain. The CDR3 extends over 12 amino acids. V was shortened by 3 bases and J by 6 bases, with 9 bases between the two germline ends. CDR3 protein: CASSFYSSEQYF. In DNA form, the CDR3 reads TGTGCCAGCAGTTTTTACAGTTCCGAGCAGTACTTC.

This sequence joins TRBV5-1 and TRBJ1-1; the D gene is possibly TRBD1 (6 bases). Trimming shortened V by 0 bases and J by 4 bases, and 7 bases separated the two germline ends. The germline gives CDR1 SGHRS, CDR2 YFSETQ. The CDR3 loop spans 13 amino acids. The DNA for the CDR3 is TGCGCCAGCAGCTTGGAAGGGGGCACTGAAGCTTTCTTT. Translating it yields CASSLEGGTEAFF.

This clone was observed a single time. J is TRBJ1-5 and V is TRBV10-2, with 7 bases identical to TRBD1. Germline CDR1 reads WSHSY; CDR2 reads SAAADI. The CDR3 spans 13 residues. V dropped 5 bases and J dropped 4; count of bases not matched to a gene: 2. The CDR3 nucleotides are TGCGCCAGCAGTCAGGGACAGAATCAGCCCCAGCATTTT. This encodes CASSQGQNQPQHF.

The chain couples TRBV27 to TRBJ2-2; 7 bases are shared with TRBD1. Losses at the gene ends were 5 bases for V and 5 bases for J; bases not matched to a gene: 5. Germline assignment: CDR1 MNHEY and CDR2 SMNVEV (reference sequence). The length of the CDR3 is 14 residues. CDR3 nucleotides: TGTGCCAGCAGTCCCGCGGACAGGACCGGGGAGCTGTTTTTT. Translation gives CASSPADRTGELFF.

The chain employs TRBV12-3 or TRBV12-4 and TRBJ2-7; 9 positions match TRBD2. This CDR3 comprises 13 residues. V dropped 7 bases and J dropped 6; count of bases not matched to a gene: 7. DNA of the CDR3: TGTGCCAGCAACGTGGGACTAGCAAGCGAGCAGTACTTC. Its protein is CASNVGLASEQYF.

The V and J genes are TRBV3-1 (or the pseudogene TRBV3-2) and TRBJ2-7, with TRBD2 identical over 10 bases. CDR1 is LGHDT, CDR2 YNNKEL, per germline (reference sequence). After removal of 1 base from V and 0 bases from J, the junction contained 6 bases not matched to a gene. The CDR3 has 17 amino acids. The CDR3, as DNA: TGTGCCAGCAGCCAAGGCGGACTAGCGGTAAACTCCTACGAGCAGTACTTC. Translating gives CASSQGGLAVNSYEQYF.

This sequence joins TRBV18 and TRBJ2-1, with 8 bases lining up with TRBD1. Looked up from germline, CDR1 is KGHSH and CDR2 is LQKENI. V dropped 3 bases and J dropped 8; count of bases not matched to a gene: 6. The CDR3 extends over 14 amino acids. The CDR3: CASSPRTGNHEQFF. The CDR3 DNA follows: TGTGCCAGCTCACCTAGGACAGGGAACCATGAGCAGTTCTTC.

The V call is TRBV28, the J call TRBJ2-5; 8 bases line up with TRBD1. The V gene end was trimmed by 6 bases and the J gene end by 2 bases; junction bases not matched to a gene: 8. Germline V lookup: CDR1 MDHEN, CDR2 SYDVKM. The CDR3 has 15 amino acids. CDR3 DNA: TGTGCCAGCAGGGGGGGCGGGACAGGACAAGAGACCCAGTACTTC. This encodes CASRGGGTGQETQYF.

The chain recombines TRBV5-6 with TRBJ1-1, with 7 bases that match TRBD1. V lost 1 base and J lost 4; bases outside the gene matches: 10. The CDR3 has 16 amino acids. The germline V gene has CDR1 SGHDT and CDR2 YYEEEE. Here the CDR3 reads CASSLYLGTVGTEAFF. The CDR3 DNA reads TGTGCCAGCAGCTTGTATTTGGGGACAGTGGGCACTGAAGCTTTCTTT.

The chain joins TRBV29-1 to TRBJ1-2; D is undetermined. Germline CDR1 and CDR2: SQVTM and ANQGSEA. Trimming pared 4 bases from V and 7 bases from J, leaving 10 bases between. The CDR3 consists of 11 residues. The CDR3 nucleotides are TGCAGCGTTGGGACCGAGGGTGGCTACACCTTC. Residues: CSVGTEGGYTF.

V usage is TRBV25-1 and J usage is TRBJ2-1; a weak D match, TRBD1 (5 bases). The V and J ends lost 6 bases and 7 bases respectively, with 13 bases between them. Looked up from germline, CDR1 is MGHDK and CDR2 is SYGVNS. The CDR3 loop spans 13 amino acids. CDR3 coding DNA: TGTGCCAGCAGCCAGGGATTATGGAATGAGCAGTTCTTC. Protein product: CASSQGLWNEQFF.

The chain employs TRBV10-2 and TRBJ2-1, with 9 bases that match TRBD2. CDR3 length equals 17 residues. Looked up from germline, CDR1 is WSHSY and CDR2 is SAAADI. V shed 1 base and J 7 bases; nucleotides not matched to a gene: 11. The chain's CDR3 is CASSEYRGGASRNEQFF. DNA of the CDR3: TGCGCCAGCAGTGAGTACCGCGGGGGGGCATCTAGAAATGAGCAGTTCTTC.

This clone showed up just once. The V and J genes are TRBV20-1 and TRBJ1-4, with a possible D match to TRBD1 (6 bases). Trimming removed 4 bases at V and 12 bases at J, with 12 bases between. This CDR3 is built from 11 residues. Germline V gene lookup returns CDR1 DFQATT and CDR2 SNEGSKA (reference sequence). In nucleotides, the CDR3 is TGCAGTGCTATAAGCGAGGGGGAACTGTTTTTT. Amino acids: CSAISEGELFF.

The chain couples TRBV7-9 to TRBJ1-4; no definite D call. V gave up 4 bases and J gave up 5 bases, with 5 bases separating them. Germline CDR1 is SEHNR and CDR2 is FQNEAQ (reference sequence). CDR3 length equals 12 residues. DNA for the CDR3: TGTGCCAGCAGCTCGAGAAATGAAAAACTGTTTTTT. The encoded protein is CASSSRNEKLFF. The full variable domain, completed using reference TRBV7-9 and TRBJ1-4, is DTGVSQNPRHKITKRGQNVTFRCDPISEHNRLYWYRQTLGQGPEFLTYFQNEAQLEKSRLLSDRFSAERPKGSFSTLEIQRTEQGDSAMYLCASSSRNEKLFFGSGTQLSVL.

This rearrangement joins TRBV7-8 to TRBJ2-5, with 10 bases that match TRBD1. The CDR3 has 16 amino acids. Losses at the gene ends were 1 base for V and 5 bases for J; bases not matched to a gene: 7. Germline loops: CDR1 SGHVS, CDR2 FQNEAQ. This CDR3 is CASSLESAGQGETQYF. The CDR3 DNA is TGTGCCAGCAGCTTAGAGTCTGCGGGACAGGGGGAGACCCAGTACTTC.

The V call is TRBV4-2, the J call TRBJ2-3; 12 bases line up with TRBD2. The CDR3 length is 15 residues. After removal of 6 bases from V and 4 bases from J, the junction contained 5 bases not matched to a gene. The germline V gene has CDR1 LGHNA and CDR2 YNFKEQ. Here the CDR3 DNA reads TGTGCCAGCAGAAGGACTAGCGGGGACGCAGATACGCAGTATTTT. Translated: CASRRTSGDADTQYF.

This sequence joins TRBV7-9 and TRBJ1-2; TRBD1 aligns across 11 bases. The CDR3 covers 16 residues. After removal of 2 bases from V and 7 bases from J, the junction contained 9 bases not matched to a gene. The V gene's germline CDR1 is SEHNR and CDR2 FQNEAQ (reference sequence). CDR3 DNA: TGTGCCAGCAGCTTAACGGACAGGGGGCGCGCCGGTGGCTACACCTTC. It codes for CASSLTDRGRAGGYTF.

Regarding this clone: Within the sample, other DNA sequences also encode this same CDR3. The chain uses TRBV19 and TRBJ1-5, with TRBD1 identical over 8 bases. The CDR3 length is 15 residues. The germline V gene has CDR1 LNHDA and CDR2 SQIVND (reference sequence). V trimming: 3 bases; J trimming: 2 bases; junction bases outside the gene matches: 3. CDR3 bases: TGTGCCAGTAGTATCCAGGGGGCCGGCAATCAGCCCCAGCATTTT. It specifies CASSIQGAGNQPQHF. Full variable domain (outside the CDR3, taken from reference TRBV19 and TRBJ1-5): DGGITQSPKYLFRKEGQNVTLSCEQNLNHDAMYWYRQDPGQGLRLIYYSQIVNDFQKGDIAEGYSVSREKKESFPLTVTSAQKNPTAFYLCASSIQGAGNQPQHFGDGTRLSIL.

The rearrangement links TRBV4-2 to TRBJ2-3, with 7 bases aligning to TRBD2. Germline CDR1 LGHNA, CDR2 YNFKEQ. The CDR3 loop spans 14 amino acids. V dropped 0 bases and J dropped 4; count of bases not matched to a gene: 1. CDR3: CASSQEGGADTQYF. For the CDR3, the DNA is TGTGCCAGCAGCCAAGAGGGGGGGGCAGATACGCAGTATTTT.

The chain has TRBV11-2 and TRBJ2-4; unclear D gene. The CDR3 has 16 amino acids. With 1 base removed from V and 0 bases from J, the gap between germline ends came to 10 bases. Looked up from germline, CDR1 is SGHAT and CDR2 is FQNNGV. Written as DNA, the CDR3 is TGTGCCAGCAGCTTAGGCTACAGTTTAGCCAAAAACATTCAGTACTTC. This sequence encodes CASSLGYSLAKNIQYF. Filled out from reference TRBV11-2 and TRBJ2-4, the complete variable domain reads EAGVAQSPRYKIIEKRQSVAFWCNPISGHATLYWYQQILGQGPKLLIQFQNNGVVDDSQLPKDRFSAERLKGVDSTLKIQPAKLEDSAVYLCASSLGYSLAKNIQYFGAGTRLSVL.

This chain joins TRBV6-5 and TRBJ1-5, with TRBD1 as a possible D gene (5 bases). The CDR3 contains 15 residues. Trimming removed 0 bases from V and 6 bases from J, with 12 bases in between. Germline CDR1 and CDR2: MNHEY and SVGAGI. CDR3 amino acids: CASSYSGGRGQPQHF. In DNA, the CDR3 is TGTGCCAGCAGTTACTCGGGGGGTCGGGGTCAGCCCCAGCATTTT.

The chain carries TRBV4-1 and TRBJ2-1, with 9 nucleotides matching TRBD1. This CDR3 has 15 amino acids. Unmatched junction bases numbered 5, after V lost 3 bases and J lost 5 bases. Germline loops: CDR1 MGHRA, CDR2 YSYEKL. This CDR3 is CASSQGTGWDNEQFF. The CDR3 nucleotides are TGCGCCAGCAGCCAGGGGACAGGGTGGGACAATGAGCAGTTCTTC.

The V and J genes are TRBV2 and TRBJ2-3, with D hard to call. CDR1 is SNHLY and CDR2 is FYNNEI in the germline V gene. The CDR3 totals 14 residues. Trimming pared 7 bases from V and 7 bases from J, leaving 18 bases between. CDR3 sequence: CASMRARNTHTQYF. The CDR3 region has the DNA TGTGCCAGCATGCGTGCTAGAAACACCCATACGCAGTATTTT.

The CDR3 nucleotides are TGCGCCAGCAGCGAGGGACTAGCGGGGGGGAACACCGGGGAGCTGTTTTTT. Translation gives CASSEGLAGGNTGELFF. J is TRBJ2-2 and V is TRBV5-1; 15 bases agree with TRBD2. Germline CDR1 reads SGHRS; CDR2 reads YFSETQ. This CDR3 is built from 17 residues. V shed 4 bases, J shed 1 base, and the junction held 2 bases outside the gene matches.